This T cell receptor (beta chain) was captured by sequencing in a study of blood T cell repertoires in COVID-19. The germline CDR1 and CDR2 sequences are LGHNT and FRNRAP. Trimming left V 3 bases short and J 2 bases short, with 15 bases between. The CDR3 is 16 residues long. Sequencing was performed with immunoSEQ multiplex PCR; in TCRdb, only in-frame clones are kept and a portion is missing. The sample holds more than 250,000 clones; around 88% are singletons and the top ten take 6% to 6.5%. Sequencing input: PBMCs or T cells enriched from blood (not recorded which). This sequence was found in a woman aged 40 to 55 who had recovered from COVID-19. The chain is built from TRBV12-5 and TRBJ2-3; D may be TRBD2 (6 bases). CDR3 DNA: TGTGCTAGTGGTTTAGGAGGGTCCCTCACCACAGATACGCAGTATTTT. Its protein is CASGLGGSLTTDTQYF. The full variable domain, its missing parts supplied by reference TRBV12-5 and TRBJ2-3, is DARVTQTPRHKVTEMGQEVTMRCQPILGHNTVFWYRQTMMQGLELLAYFRNRAPLDDSGMPKDRFSAEMPDATLATLKIQPSEPRDSAVYFCASGLGGSLTTDTQYFGPGTRLTVL.